These 20 T cell receptor beta chains were sequenced from one sample in a study of cytomegalovirus exposure and HLA in healthy donors. The PCR made use of 60 Vbeta and 13 Jbeta primers. TCRdb keeps only in-frame clones here, not all; method: immunoSEQ multiplex PCR. The sample has fewer than 100,000 clones, about four fifths seen once; the top ten hold approximately 4%. Specimen: PBMCs. Every receptor here comes from a woman aged 35 to 49 in good health and CMV-seropositive.

V and J are TRBV28 and TRBJ1-4; D ambiguous. V gave up 10 bases and J gave up 9 bases, with 18 bases separating them. This CDR3 spans 13 amino acids. CDR1 MDHEN and CDR2 SYDVKM come from the germline V gene. CDR3: CATVSNTMKKLFF. CDR3 nucleotide sequence: TGTGCCACCGTCAGTAACACAATGAAAAAACTGTTTTTT.

The gene calls are TRBV29-1 and TRBJ1-3; no clear D gene. V was shortened by 3 bases and J by 0 bases, with 6 bases between the two germline ends. This CDR3 comprises 13 residues. Germline-derived CDR1 and CDR2 are SQVTM and ANQGSEA. The CDR3 DNA reads as TGCAGCGTTGAGGCCAACTCTGGAAACACCATATATTTT. This encodes CSVEANSGNTIYF.

This chain joins TRBV27 and TRBJ2-3; 7 bases match TRBD2. This CDR3 has 15 residues. Germline V gives CDR1 MNHEY, CDR2 SMNVEV (reference sequence). V was pared by 3 bases and J by 5 bases, with 8 bases of the junction left unmatched. CDR3 nucleotides: TGTGCCAGCAGTTTCCTGCGGGAGTTTGGAGATACGCAGTATTTT. It codes for CASSFLREFGDTQYF.

The CDR3 region is CASSLKGGGYNEQFF. CDR3 sequence (DNA): TGTGCCAGCAGCTTAAAAGGGGGCGGTTACAATGAGCAGTTCTTC. The rearrangement uses TRBV7-3 and TRBJ2-1; 7 nucleotides align to TRBD1. The CDR3 contains 15 residues. V dropped 1 base and J dropped 4; count of bases not matched to a gene: 4. Germline V gene lookup returns CDR1 SGHTA and CDR2 FQGTGA.

The chain recombines TRBV7-3 with TRBJ1-1, with 7 bases that match TRBD1. The CDR3 runs to 14 residues. J lost 5 bases, V lost 5 bases, and 8 bases had no gene match. Germline V gene lookup returns CDR1 SGHTA and CDR2 FQGTGA. The CDR3 is CASSKQGSGTEAFF. The CDR3 DNA sequence: TGTGCCAGCAGCAAACAGGGGTCGGGGACTGAAGCTTTCTTT.

This chain joins TRBV18 and TRBJ1-1, with TRBD1 identical over 7 bases. This CDR3 is built from 15 residues. CDR1 is KGHSH and CDR2 is LQKENI in the germline V gene. The J segment lost 0 bases and the V segment lost 4 bases, leaving 5 bases of the junction unmatched. The CDR3 coding sequence is TGTGCCAGCTCACGAGCCGGGACAGTGAACACTGAAGCTTTCTTT. Translation gives CASSRAGTVNTEAFF.

The chain combines TRBV20-1 with TRBJ2-1, with D unresolved. Germline-derived CDR1 and CDR2 are DFQATT and SNEGSKA (reference sequence). CDR3 length equals 10 residues. The ends were cut back, 3 bases at V and 6 bases at J, with 3 bases in the middle. In DNA form, the CDR3 reads TGCAGTGCTAGCTTCAATGAGCAGTTCTTC. Its translation is CSASFNEQFF.

The V and J genes are TRBV5-1 and TRBJ2-3; 10 bases are a match to TRBD1. Germline V gene lookup returns CDR1 SGHRS and CDR2 YFSETQ. With 4 bases clipped from V and 3 bases from J, the junction kept 5 bases outside the gene matches. The length of the CDR3 is 15 residues. CDR3 sequence reads: CASSRDRGETDTQYF. CDR3 nucleotides: TGCGCCAGCAGCAGGGACAGGGGCGAAACAGATACGCAGTATTTT.

The chain links TRBV27 to TRBJ2-7; TRBD2 agrees at 7 bases. Germline V lookup: CDR1 MNHEY, CDR2 SMNVEV (reference sequence). The CDR3 is 15 residues long. V lost 5 bases and J lost 0; bases outside the gene matches: 7. The chain's CDR3 is CASSLGAGDSYEQYF. CDR3 nucleotide sequence: TGTGCCAGCAGTCTAGGGGCGGGGGACTCCTACGAGCAGTACTTC.

This chain joins TRBV4-2 and TRBJ1-6, with 8 bases aligning to TRBD1. J gave up 6 bases and V 2 bases, and 3 bases lay outside the gene matches. Germline CDR1 is LGHNA and CDR2 is YNFKEQ. The CDR3 length is 15 residues. CDR3 DNA sequence: TGTGCCAGCAGCCAAACGGGACAGGTTAATTCACCCCTCCACTTT. This encodes CASSQTGQVNSPLHF.

This chain uses TRBV7-6 with TRBJ1-1, with TRBD1 as a possible D gene (6 bases). This CDR3 has 15 amino acids. Trimming removed 3 bases at V and 0 bases at J, with 11 bases between. Germline V lookup: CDR1 SGHVS, CDR2 FNYEAQ. In DNA, the CDR3 is TGTGCCAGCAGCTTGTCAGGGGACATGAACACTGAAGCTTTCTTT. Translated, it gives CASSLSGDMNTEAFF.

The chain joins TRBV19 to TRBJ2-1; D possibly corresponds to TRBD1 (5 bases). The CDR3 is 14 amino acids. Trimming took off 5 bases at V and 8 bases at J, with 16 bases between the two ends. Germline V lookup: CDR1 LNHDA, CDR2 SQIVND (reference sequence). The CDR3 DNA is TGTGCCAGTAGTCCTAGGCTACAGGCTGATGAGCAGTTCTTC. Protein sequence: CASSPRLQADEQFF.

The V and J genes are TRBV2 and TRBJ2-3, with D possibly TRBD2 on 5 matching bases. CDR1 is SNHLY and CDR2 is FYNNEI in the germline V gene. The CDR3 consists of 15 residues. V was pared by 8 bases and J by 6 bases, with 21 bases between. This CDR3 is CASGLGLGHWDTQYF. The CDR3 DNA reads as TGTGCCAGCGGACTGGGCTTAGGGCACTGGGATACGCAGTATTTT.

This clone has more than one count but fewer than ten. The chain uses TRBV7-9 and TRBJ1-1; 7 positions match TRBD1. The germline CDR1 and CDR2 sequences are SEHNR and FQNEAQ (reference sequence). The CDR3 is 16 amino acids. With V trimmed by 5 bases and J by 0 bases, 9 bases remained unmatched. The CDR3 coding sequence is TGTGCCAGCAGCCCAATGACAGGGTGGGTGAACACTGAAGCTTTCTTT. Its translation: CASSPMTGWVNTEAFF.

The genes are TRBV27 and TRBJ2-7, with 12 bases matching TRBD2. The ends lost 7 bases at V and 7 bases at J; junction bases unmatched: 26. Looked up from germline, CDR1 is MNHEY and CDR2 is SMNVEV (reference sequence). CDR3 length: 20 amino acids. CDR3 nucleotide sequence: TGTGCCAGCACCTCCTCAGGTCACAGGGGCCGACTAGCGGGAGTTCAAGAGCAGTACTTC. It codes for CASTSSGHRGRLAGVQEQYF.

The chain has TRBV2 and TRBJ1-5, with D uncertain. V lost 4 bases and J lost 0, with 10 bases in between. This CDR3 comprises 15 residues. Germline V gene data show CDR1 as SNHLY and CDR2 as FYNNEI. The CDR3 spells CASSATTYSNQPQHF. The CDR3 DNA is TGTGCCAGCAGTGCGACAACCTATAGCAATCAGCCCCAGCATTTT. The complete variable domain, with remaining parts taken from reference TRBV2 and TRBJ1-5, reads EPEVTQTPSHQVTQMGQEVILRCVPISNHLYFYWYRQILGQKVEFLVSFYNNEISEKSEIFDDQFSVERPDGSNFTLKIRSTKLEDSAMYFCASSATTYSNQPQHFGDGTRLSIL.

The V gene is TRBV19, the J gene TRBJ2-3, with 9 bases aligning to TRBD1. CDR3 length equals 15 residues. J was trimmed by 1 base and V by 5 bases; bases with no gene match: 4. Germline V lookup: CDR1 LNHDA, CDR2 SQIVND (reference sequence). CDR3 loop: CASSPRQGGTDTQYF. As DNA, the CDR3 is TGTGCCAGTAGTCCACGACAGGGGGGCACAGATACGCAGTATTTT.

This clone was seen a few times. The V call is TRBV19, the J call TRBJ2-3; the match to TRBD2 covers 9 bases. Germline CDR1 is LNHDA and CDR2 is SQIVND (reference sequence). The CDR3 extends over 17 amino acids. The V gene end was trimmed by 0 bases and the J gene end by 1 base; junction bases not matched to a gene: 5. The CDR3 protein is CASSIDLRTSGTDTQYF. The CDR3 DNA sequence: TGTGCCAGTAGTATAGATCTGCGGACTAGCGGCACAGATACGCAGTATTTT.

The rearrangement joins TRBV4-1 to TRBJ2-2, with a weak D call TRBD1 (6 bases). V was pared by 2 bases and J by 7 bases, with 14 bases between. Germline CDR1 reads MGHRA; CDR2 reads YSYEKL. This CDR3 comprises 15 residues. CDR3 sequence: CASSQTTGPGGELFF. CDR3 coding DNA: TGCGCCAGCAGCCAAACGACAGGTCCGGGCGGGGAGCTGTTTTTT.

J is TRBJ2-4 and V is TRBV5-1, with D possibly being TRBD2 (5 bases). V was shortened by 6 bases and J by 0 bases, with 10 bases between the two germline ends. CDR1 is SGHRS, CDR2 YFSETQ, per germline. This CDR3 has 14 residues. The CDR3 is CASKAEEAKNIQYF. The DNA for the CDR3 is TGCGCCAGCAAGGCGGAGGAAGCCAAAAACATTCAGTACTTC.